The source of this TCR beta chain is a study of blood T cell repertoires in COVID-19. Study at large: Whether acute or convalescent, the COVID-19 samples came from the United States, Italy and Spain.

Trimming left V 3 bases short and J 12 bases short, with 15 bases between. CDR3 length equals 13 residues. Under the authors' procedure: Amplified reference gene primers provided the basis for estimating nucleated cell counts. The protocol was immunoSEQ multiplex PCR, while the TCRdb copy is restricted to in-frame clones and leaves out a portion. From that table come the V and J calls and clone size; the DNA was used to work out D and trimming. Here the sample spans more than 400,000 clones, 70% to 90% being singletons. The J gene is TRBJ2-1, the V gene TRBV12-3 or TRBV12-4, with D possibly being TRBD2 (6 bases). The clonotype was recovered from a human donor in a cohort sampled during active COVID-19. Input material: peripheral blood. The CDR3 coding sequence is TGTGCCAGCAGTTTCGGCCAGGCGGGGTGGCAGTTCTTC. Its protein product is CASSFGQAGWQFF.